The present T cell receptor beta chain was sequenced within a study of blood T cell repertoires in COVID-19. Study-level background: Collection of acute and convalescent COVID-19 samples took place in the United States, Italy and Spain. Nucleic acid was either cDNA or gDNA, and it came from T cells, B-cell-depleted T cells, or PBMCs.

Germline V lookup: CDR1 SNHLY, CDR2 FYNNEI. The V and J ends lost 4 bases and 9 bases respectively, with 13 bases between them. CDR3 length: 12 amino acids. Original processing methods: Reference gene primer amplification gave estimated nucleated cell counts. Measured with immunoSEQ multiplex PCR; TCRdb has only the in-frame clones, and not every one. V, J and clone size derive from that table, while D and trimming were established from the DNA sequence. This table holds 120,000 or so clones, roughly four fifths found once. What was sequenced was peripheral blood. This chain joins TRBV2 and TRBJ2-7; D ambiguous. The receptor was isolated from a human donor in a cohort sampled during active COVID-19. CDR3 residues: CASSGGAAGQYF. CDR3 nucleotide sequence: TGTGCCAGCAGTGGAGGCGCCGCCGGGCAGTACTTC.